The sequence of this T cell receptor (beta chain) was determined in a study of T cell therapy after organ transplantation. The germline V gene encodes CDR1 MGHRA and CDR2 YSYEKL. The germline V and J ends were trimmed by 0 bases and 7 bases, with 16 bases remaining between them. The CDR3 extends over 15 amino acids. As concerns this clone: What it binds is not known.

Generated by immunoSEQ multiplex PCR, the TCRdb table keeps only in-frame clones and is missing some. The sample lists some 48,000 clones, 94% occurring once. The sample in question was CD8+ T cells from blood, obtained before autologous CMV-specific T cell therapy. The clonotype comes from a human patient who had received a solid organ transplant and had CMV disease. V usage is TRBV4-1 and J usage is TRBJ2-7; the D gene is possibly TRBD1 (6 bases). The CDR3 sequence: CASSQDSRGIGEQYF. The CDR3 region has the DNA TGCGCCAGCAGCCAAGATTCCAGGGGTATTGGGGAGCAGTACTTC.